This record concerns one TCR beta chain sequence. The use of a sample-barcoded 5' primer and a J-beta primer mix characterized a second PCR of roughly 7 to 11 cycles. Every sample produced at least 2.5 million CDR3-containing paired-end reads. TCRdb used MiXCR to reprocess the 5' RACE reads, holding one entry per CDR3 protein. The table lists about 570,000 distinct CDR3 sequences, approximately 25% of them singletons. These data originate in a study of blood T cells in healthy people across ages. The V gene's germline CDR1 is SGDLS and CDR2 YYNGEE. Trimming took 0 bases from V and 3 from J, leaving 6 bases between them. The CDR3 has 13 residues. Total RNA amounts of at least 6 micrograms were extracted per sample.

The J gene is TRBJ1-1, the V gene TRBV9; tentative D call: TRBD1 (6 bases). The sequenced sample was blood. This TCR was recovered from a woman in her seventies in good health. The CDR3 is CASSVEGDTEAFF. In DNA form, the CDR3 reads TGTGCCAGCAGCGTAGAGGGGGACACTGAAGCTTTCTTT.